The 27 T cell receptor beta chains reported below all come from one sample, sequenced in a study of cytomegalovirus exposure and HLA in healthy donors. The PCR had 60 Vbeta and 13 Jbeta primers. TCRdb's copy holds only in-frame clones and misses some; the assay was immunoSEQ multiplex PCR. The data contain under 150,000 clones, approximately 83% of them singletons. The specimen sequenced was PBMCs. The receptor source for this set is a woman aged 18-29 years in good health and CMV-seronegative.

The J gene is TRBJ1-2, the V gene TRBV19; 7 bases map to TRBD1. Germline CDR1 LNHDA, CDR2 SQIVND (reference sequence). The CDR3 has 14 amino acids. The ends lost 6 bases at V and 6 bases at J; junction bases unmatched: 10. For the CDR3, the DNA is TGTGCCAGTAGCTCTCAGACAGGGATAGATGGCTACACCTTC. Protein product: CASSSQTGIDGYTF.

CDR3 in DNA: TGTGCCAGCAATTACGGGACTAGTAAGGGCAATGAGCAGTTCTTC. This codes for CASNYGTSKGNEQFF. The chain uses TRBV9 and TRBJ2-1, with TRBD2 matching over 8 bases. Trimming removed 6 bases from V and 6 bases from J; junction bases left unmatched: 11. The CDR3 contains 15 residues. Germline CDR1 is SGDLS and CDR2 is YYNGEE.

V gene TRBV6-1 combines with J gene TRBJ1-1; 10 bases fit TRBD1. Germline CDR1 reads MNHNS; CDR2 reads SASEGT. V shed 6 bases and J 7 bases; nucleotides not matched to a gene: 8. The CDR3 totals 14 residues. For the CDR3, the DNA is TGTGCCAGCAGACTTACTCGGACAGGGGGTGAAGCTTTCTTT. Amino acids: CASRLTRTGGEAFF.

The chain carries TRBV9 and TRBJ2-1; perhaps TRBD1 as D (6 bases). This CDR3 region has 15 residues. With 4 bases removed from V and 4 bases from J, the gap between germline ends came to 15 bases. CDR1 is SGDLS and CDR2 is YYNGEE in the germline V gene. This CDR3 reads CASSSAVGTYNEQFF. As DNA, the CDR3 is TGTGCCAGCAGCTCCGCGGTGGGGACATACAATGAGCAGTTCTTC.

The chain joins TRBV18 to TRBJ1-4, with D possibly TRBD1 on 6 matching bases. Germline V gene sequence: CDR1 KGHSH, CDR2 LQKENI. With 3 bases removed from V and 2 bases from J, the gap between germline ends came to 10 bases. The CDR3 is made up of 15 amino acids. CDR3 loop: CASSPQGPTNEKLFF. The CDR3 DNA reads TGTGCCAGCTCACCCCAGGGGCCGACTAATGAAAAACTGTTTTTT.

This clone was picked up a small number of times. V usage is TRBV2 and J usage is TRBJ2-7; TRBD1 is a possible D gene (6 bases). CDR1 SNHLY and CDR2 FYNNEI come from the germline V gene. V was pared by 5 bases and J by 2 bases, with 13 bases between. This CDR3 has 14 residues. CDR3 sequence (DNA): TGTGCCAGCAGTCTCGACAGGAGAACCTACGAGCAGTACTTC. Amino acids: CASSLDRRTYEQYF. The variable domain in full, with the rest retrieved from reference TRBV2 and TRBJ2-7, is EPEVTQTPSHQVTQMGQEVILRCVPISNHLYFYWYRQILGQKVEFLVSFYNNEISEKSEIFDDQFSVERPDGSNFTLKIRSTKLEDSAMYFCASSLDRRTYEQYFGPGTRLTVT.

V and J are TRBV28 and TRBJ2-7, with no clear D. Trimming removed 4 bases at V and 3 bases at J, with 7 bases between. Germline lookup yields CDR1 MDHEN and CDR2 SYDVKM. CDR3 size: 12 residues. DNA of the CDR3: TGTGCCAGCAGTTCCAGTCACTACGAGCAGTACTTC. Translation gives CASSSSHYEQYF.

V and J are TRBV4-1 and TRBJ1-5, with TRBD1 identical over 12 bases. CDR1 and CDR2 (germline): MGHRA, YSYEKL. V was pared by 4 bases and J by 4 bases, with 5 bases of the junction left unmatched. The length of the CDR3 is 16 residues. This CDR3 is CASSLGQGAGNQPQHF. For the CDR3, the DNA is TGCGCCAGCAGCCTGGGACAGGGGGCAGGAAATCAGCCCCAGCATTTT.

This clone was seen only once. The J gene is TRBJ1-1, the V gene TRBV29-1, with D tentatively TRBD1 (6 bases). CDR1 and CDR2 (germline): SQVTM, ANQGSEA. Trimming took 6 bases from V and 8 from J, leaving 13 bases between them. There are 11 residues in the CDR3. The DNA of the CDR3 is TGCAGCGTACAAAGGGGGGGCGAAGCTTTCTTT. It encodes CSVQRGGEAFF.

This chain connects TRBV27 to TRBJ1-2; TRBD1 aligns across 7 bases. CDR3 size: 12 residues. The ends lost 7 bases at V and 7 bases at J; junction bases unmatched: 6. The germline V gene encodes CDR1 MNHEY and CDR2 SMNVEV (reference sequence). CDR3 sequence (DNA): TGTGCCAGCACCGACAGGGTGGGTGGCTACACCTTC. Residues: CASTDRVGGYTF.

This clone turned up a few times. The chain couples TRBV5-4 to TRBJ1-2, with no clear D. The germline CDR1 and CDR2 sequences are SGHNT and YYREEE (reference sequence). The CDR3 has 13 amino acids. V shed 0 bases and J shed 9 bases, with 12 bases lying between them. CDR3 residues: CASSLDSLRSYTF. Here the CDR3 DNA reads TGTGCCAGCAGCTTGGACAGCTTGAGAAGCTACACCTTC.

The CDR3: CASSQDRGEAFF. The DNA for the CDR3 is TGTGCCAGCAGCCAGGACAGGGGTGAAGCTTTCTTT. The rearrangement joins TRBV4-2 to TRBJ1-1, with 9 nucleotides matching TRBD1. The germline V gene encodes CDR1 LGHNA and CDR2 YNFKEQ. V lost 3 bases to trimming and J lost 7 bases; unmatched junction nucleotides: 0. This CDR3 is 12 amino acids long.

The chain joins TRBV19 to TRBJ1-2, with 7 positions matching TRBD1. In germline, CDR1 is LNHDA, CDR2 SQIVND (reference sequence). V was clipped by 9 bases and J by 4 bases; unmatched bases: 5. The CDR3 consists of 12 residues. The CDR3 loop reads CASLGQLYGYTF. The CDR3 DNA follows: TGTGCCAGCCTGGGACAGCTCTATGGCTACACCTTC.

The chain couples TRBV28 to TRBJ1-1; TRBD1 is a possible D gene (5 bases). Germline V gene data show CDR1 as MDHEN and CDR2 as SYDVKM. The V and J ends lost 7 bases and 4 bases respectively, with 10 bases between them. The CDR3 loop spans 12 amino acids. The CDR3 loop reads CASTDSSTEAFF. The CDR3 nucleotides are TGTGCCAGCACCGACAGTAGCACTGAAGCTTTCTTT.

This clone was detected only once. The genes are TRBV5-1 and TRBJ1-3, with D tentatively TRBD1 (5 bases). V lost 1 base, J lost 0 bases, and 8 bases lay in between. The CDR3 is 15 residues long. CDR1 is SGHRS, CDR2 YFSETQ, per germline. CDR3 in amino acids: CASSLWGDSGNTIYF. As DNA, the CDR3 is TGCGCCAGCAGCTTGTGGGGCGACTCTGGAAACACCATATATTTT.

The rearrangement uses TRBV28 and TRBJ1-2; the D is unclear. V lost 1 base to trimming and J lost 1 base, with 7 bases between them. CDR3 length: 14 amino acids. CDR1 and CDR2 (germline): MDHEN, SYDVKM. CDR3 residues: CASSLSQVNYGYTF. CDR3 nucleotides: TGTGCCAGCAGTTTATCCCAGGTTAACTATGGCTACACCTTC.

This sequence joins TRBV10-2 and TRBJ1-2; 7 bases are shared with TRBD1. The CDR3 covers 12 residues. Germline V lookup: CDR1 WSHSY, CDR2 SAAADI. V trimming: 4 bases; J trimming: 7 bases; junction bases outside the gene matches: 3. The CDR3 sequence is CASSAGGGGYTF. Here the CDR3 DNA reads TGCGCCAGCAGTGCAGGGGGTGGTGGCTACACCTTC.

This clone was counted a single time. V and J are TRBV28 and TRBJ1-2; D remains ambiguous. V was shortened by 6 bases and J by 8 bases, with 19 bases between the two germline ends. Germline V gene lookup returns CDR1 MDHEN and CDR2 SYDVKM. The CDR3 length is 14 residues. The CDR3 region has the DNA TGTGCCAGCAGACTATCCGGAGGGCCAGGAGGCTACACCTTC. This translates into CASRLSGGPGGYTF.

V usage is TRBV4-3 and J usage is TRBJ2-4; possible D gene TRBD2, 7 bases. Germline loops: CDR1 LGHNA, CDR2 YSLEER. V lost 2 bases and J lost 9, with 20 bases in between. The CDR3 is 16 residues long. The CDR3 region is CASSQLLGTSGGIQYF. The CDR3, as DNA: TGCGCCAGCAGCCAATTGCTAGGGACATCGGGGGGCATTCAGTACTTC.

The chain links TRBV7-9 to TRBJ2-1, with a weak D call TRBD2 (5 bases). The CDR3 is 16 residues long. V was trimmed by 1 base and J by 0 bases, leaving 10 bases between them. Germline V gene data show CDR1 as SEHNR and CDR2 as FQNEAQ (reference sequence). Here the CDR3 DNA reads TGTGCCAGCAGCTTAGTAGGCGGGCCCTCCTACAATGAGCAGTTCTTC. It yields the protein CASSLVGGPSYNEQFF.

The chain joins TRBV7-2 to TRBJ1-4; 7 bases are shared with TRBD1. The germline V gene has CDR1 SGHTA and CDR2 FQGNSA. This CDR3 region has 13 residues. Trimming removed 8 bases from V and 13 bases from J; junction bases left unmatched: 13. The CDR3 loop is CASGNRGQRALFF. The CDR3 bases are TGTGCCAGCGGCAATAGGGGACAGAGGGCACTGTTTTTT.

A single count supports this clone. The CDR3, as DNA: TGTGCCAGCAGCCATAATACCGGGACTCAAAACATTCAGTACTTC. This encodes CASSHNTGTQNIQYF. V gene TRBV4-2 combines with J gene TRBJ2-4; D might be TRBD2 (6 bases). V lost 3 bases and J lost 5, with 14 bases in between. The CDR3 runs 15 residues. CDR1 and CDR2 (germline): LGHNA, YNFKEQ.

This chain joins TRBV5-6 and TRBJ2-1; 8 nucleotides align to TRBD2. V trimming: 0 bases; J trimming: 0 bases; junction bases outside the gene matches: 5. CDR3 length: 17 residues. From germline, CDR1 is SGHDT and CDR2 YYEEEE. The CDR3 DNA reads TGTGCCAGCAGCTTGGGGGTAGCGGGGAGCTCCTACAATGAGCAGTTCTTC. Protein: CASSLGVAGSSYNEQFF.

CDR3 coding DNA: TGTGCCAGCCTCCACAGGGTTGGGCAGCCCCAGCATTTT. Translating it yields CASLHRVGQPQHF. This chain uses TRBV2 with TRBJ1-5, with D possibly TRBD1 on 6 matching bases. This CDR3 spans 13 amino acids. The ends were cut back, 8 bases at V and 7 bases at J, with 15 bases in the middle. Germline loops: CDR1 SNHLY, CDR2 FYNNEI.

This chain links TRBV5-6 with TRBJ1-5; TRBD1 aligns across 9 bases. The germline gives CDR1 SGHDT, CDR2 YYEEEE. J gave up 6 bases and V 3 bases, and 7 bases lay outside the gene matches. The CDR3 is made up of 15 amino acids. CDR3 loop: CASSWGQGARQPQHF. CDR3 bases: TGTGCCAGCAGCTGGGGACAGGGCGCGCGTCAGCCCCAGCATTTT.

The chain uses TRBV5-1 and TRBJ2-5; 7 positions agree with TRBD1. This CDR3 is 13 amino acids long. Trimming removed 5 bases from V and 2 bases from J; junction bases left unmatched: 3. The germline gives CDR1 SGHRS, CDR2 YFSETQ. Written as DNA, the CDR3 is TGCGCCAGCAGGGGGACAGTTCAAGAGACCCAGTACTTC. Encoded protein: CASRGTVQETQYF.

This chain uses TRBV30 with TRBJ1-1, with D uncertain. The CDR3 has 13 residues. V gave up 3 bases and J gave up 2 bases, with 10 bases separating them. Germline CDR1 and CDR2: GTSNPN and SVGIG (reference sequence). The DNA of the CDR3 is TGTGCCTGGAGGACGCGGCAAAACACTGAAGCTTTCTTT. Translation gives CAWRTRQNTEAFF. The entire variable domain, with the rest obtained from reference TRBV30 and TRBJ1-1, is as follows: SQTIHQWPATLVQPVGSPLSLECTVEGTSNPNLYWYRQAAGRGLQLLFYSVGIGQISSEVPQNLSASRPQDRQFILSSKKLLLSDSGFYLCAWRTRQNTEAFFGQGTRLTVV.